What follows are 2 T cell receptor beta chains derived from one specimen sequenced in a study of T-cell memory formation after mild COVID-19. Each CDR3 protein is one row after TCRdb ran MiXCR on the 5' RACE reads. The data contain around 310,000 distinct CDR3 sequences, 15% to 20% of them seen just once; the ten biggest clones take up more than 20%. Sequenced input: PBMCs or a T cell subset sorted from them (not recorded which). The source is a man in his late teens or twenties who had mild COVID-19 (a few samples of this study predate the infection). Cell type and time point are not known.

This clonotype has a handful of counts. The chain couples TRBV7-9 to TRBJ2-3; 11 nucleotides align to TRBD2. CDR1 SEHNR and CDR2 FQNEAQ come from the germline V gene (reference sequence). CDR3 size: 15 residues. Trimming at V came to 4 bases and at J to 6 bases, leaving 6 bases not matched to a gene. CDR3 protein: CASSWNSGGADTQYF. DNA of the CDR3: TGTGCCAGCAGCTGGAATAGCGGGGGGGCGGATACGCAGTATTTT.

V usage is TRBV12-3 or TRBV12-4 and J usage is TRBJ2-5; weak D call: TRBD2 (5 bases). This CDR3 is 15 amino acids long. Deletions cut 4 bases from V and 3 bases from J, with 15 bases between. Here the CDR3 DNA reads TGTGCCAGCAGTTGGGTACTAGGTTTGAAAGAGACCCAGTACTTC. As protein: CASSWVLGLKETQYF.